This TCR beta chain was identified during a study of OX40 agonist ivuxolimab in advanced cancers. Describing the broader study: Ivuxolimab was a fully human IgG2 agonistic monoclonal antibody targeting the costimulatory receptor OX40 (CD134). Intravenous ivuxolimab was administered to patients every 2 weeks at six dose levels: 0.01, 0.1, 0.3, 1.5, 3 and 10 mg/kg. Of the 50 to 55 dose-escalation patients, hepatocellular carcinoma was present in around 20, melanoma in around 15, renal cell carcinoma in 9 and head and neck cancer in 9. In the dose-escalation cohort, around 80% of patients were male, and the mean age was 60 years with a range of roughly 23 to 79. Prior anti-PD-1, anti-PD-L1 or anti-CTLA-4 therapy was permitted, and checkpoint inhibitors had been received by 30% to 40% of dose-escalation patients. Partial responses occurred in three dose-escalation patients: two with cutaneous melanoma and one with hepatocellular carcinoma. Peripheral TCRbeta sequencing was intended to test whether TCR sequence diversity was altered and clonal T-cell expansion was caused by ivuxolimab. The monotherapy dose-escalation portion (N ≈ 52 patients) of the phase I ivuxolimab trial is reported in the paper.

Overall results and qualifications from the work: At doses of 0.1 to 3.0 mg/kg, clonal expansion of both CD4+ and CD8+ T cells in blood was seen between baseline and week 6. On average, CD8+ T cells showed more expanded clones than CD4+ T cells after ivuxolimab. The antigen specificity of the clonally expanded peripheral T cells was not determined. In the 0.1-3.0 mg/kg groups, partial responders had among the lowest normalized peripheral clonal expansion, particularly in CD8+ T cells. Low levels of normalized T-cell clonal expansion were also seen in some patients who did not respond.

The trial excluded patients who had a history of autoimmune disease or were on systemic immunosuppression. Peripheral blood for TCR sequencing was collected from all dose cohorts at baseline, on cycle 4 day 1, and on cycle 7 day 1. The samples were taken from a phase I, first-in-human, multicenter, open-label dose-escalation trial of ivuxolimab. Adults with locally advanced or metastatic head and neck squamous cell, hepatocellular, melanoma or renal cell carcinoma were enrolled in the trial. CD4+ and CD8+ T cells were sorted separately from peripheral blood before TCR sequencing. For sequencing of the TCRbeta CDR3 region, genomic DNA was extracted from the sorted cells. The immunoSEQ Assay was used for sequencing of TCRbeta CDR3 regions. The table was pulled from immuneACCESS by TCRdb, which kept in-frame rearrangements only. Such tables lose some clones; where checked, under half of the loss comes from unresolved V genes, and the rest has no known cause. The sample table contains about 91,000 clones; only one count was recorded for 80% to 90% of them. The ten largest account for about 1.1% of the sample.

Comment on this clone: Its specific antigen is unknown. Per-nucleotide qualities are absent, and no much larger clonotype sits a single base away.

The clonotype comes from an adult with an advanced solid tumor such as melanoma, head and neck, liver or kidney cancer. Material: CD4+ or CD8+ T cells sorted from blood, obtained in a trial of the OX40 agonist ivuxolimab.

The CDR3 protein is CASAGELNTGELFF. The DNA sequence follows: TGTGCCAGCGCGGGGGAACTGAACACCGGGGAGCTGTTTTTT. The V and J genes are TRBV19 and TRBJ2-2, with TRBD2 matching 7 junction bases. Including cysteine and phenylalanine, the CDR3 has 14 amino acids. Only CDR3 DNA remains: 42 bases, in frame from the first base. Based on the germline V gene (reference sequence), the CDR1 and CDR2 sequences are LNHDA and SQIVND. V is pruned by 9 bases and J by 1 base, leaving 5 bases of the junction without a gene match.